Listed here are 16 T cell receptor beta chains from one sample, sequenced in a study of T cells in Graves' hyperthyroidism and ophthalmopathy. TCR beta CDR3 regions were amplified from RNA. HTBI primers were the set used in a first-round RT-PCR of the TCR CDR3. Each CDR3 protein is one row after TCRdb ran MiXCR on the multiplex PCR reads. The sample comprises some 200,000 distinct CDR3 sequences, about 17% of which are singletons, and roughly 49% rests with the top ten. Sequenced material: blood. The source is a woman aged 45-65 years with Graves' hyperthyroidism.

This clonotype was detected only a few times. The V call is TRBV29-1, the J call TRBJ1-2; unclear D gene. The CDR3 sequence is 11 residues long. Germline assignment: CDR1 SQVTM and CDR2 ANQGSEA. Trimming took 1 base from V and 5 from J, leaving 5 bases between them. The CDR3 here is CSVEVAYGYTF. Here the CDR3 DNA reads TGCAGCGTTGAAGTTGCGTATGGCTACACCTTC.

This clonotype has a count of ten or more. The gene calls are TRBV7-9 and TRBJ2-3; D might be TRBD1 (8 bases). This CDR3 has 17 residues. V gave up 1 base and J gave up 0 bases, with 14 bases separating them. Per germline, CDR1 SEHNR and CDR2 FQNEAQ (reference sequence). CDR3 protein: CASSLDGQGGSTDTQYF. DNA of the CDR3: TGTGCCAGCAGCTTAGACGGACAGGGAGGGAGCACAGATACGCAGTATTTT.

This clonotype has more than one count but fewer than ten. The rearrangement uses TRBV10-2 and TRBJ2-7, with D unresolved. V was clipped by 2 bases and J by 0 bases, with 8 bases between them. The CDR3 spans 14 residues. Germline lookup yields CDR1 WSHSY and CDR2 SAAADI. The CDR3 DNA sequence: TGCGCCAGCAGTGAGGGAGTAGTCTCCTACGAGCAGTACTTC. Amino acid sequence: CASSEGVVSYEQYF.

J is TRBJ2-2 and V is TRBV10-3; the match to TRBD1 covers 9 bases. From germline, CDR1 is ENHRY and CDR2 SYGVKD. CDR3 length equals 14 residues. Unmatched junction bases numbered 7, after V lost 10 bases and J lost 4 bases. Here the CDR3 DNA reads TGTGCCACCACGGGACAGGGCGGCACCGGGGAGCTGTTTTTT. This translates into CATTGQGGTGELFF.

This clonotype has ten or more counts. The CDR3 region has the DNA TGTGCCATCGGGGACCCGGGACTAGCGGGGGAGACCCAGTACTTC. Protein sequence: CAIGDPGLAGETQYF. The chain recombines TRBV10-3 with TRBJ2-5; TRBD2 matches at 13 bases. The CDR3 extends over 15 amino acids. V shed 8 bases, J shed 5 bases, and the junction held 8 bases outside the gene matches. Germline V gene lookup returns CDR1 ENHRY and CDR2 SYGVKD.

The genes are TRBV19 and TRBJ2-1, with 7 bases lining up with TRBD2. The CDR3 length is 17 residues. V was pared by 4 bases and J by 5 bases, with 14 bases of the junction left unmatched. The germline V gene has CDR1 LNHDA and CDR2 SQIVND (reference sequence). CDR3 sequence: CASSTPWGGRYDNEQFF. The CDR3 coding sequence is TGTGCCAGTAGTACCCCTTGGGGAGGGAGGTATGACAATGAGCAGTTCTTC.

This clonotype was counted at least ten times. The V gene is TRBV10-3, the J gene TRBJ1-5; no clear D gene. The V end lost 4 bases, the J end lost 6 bases, and 13 bases lay between the germline ends. The germline V gene has CDR1 ENHRY and CDR2 SYGVKD. The CDR3 has 14 residues. The CDR3 region is CAISVATLGQPQHF. Written as DNA, the CDR3 is TGTGCCATCAGTGTGGCGACCCTGGGTCAGCCCCAGCATTTT.

This clonotype was recorded a few times. The chain combines TRBV15 with TRBJ2-7, with a weak D call TRBD2 (7 bases). Looked up from germline, CDR1 is LNHNV and CDR2 is YYDKDF (reference sequence). Between the trimmed V and J ends, which lost 0 bases and 0 bases, there was a span of 9 bases. The CDR3 length is 15 residues. The CDR3 region is CATSRDGGASYEQYF. The CDR3, as DNA: TGTGCCACCAGCAGAGATGGGGGGGCCTCCTACGAGCAGTACTTC.

This clonotype appeared many times. The V gene is TRBV11-3, the J gene TRBJ1-1; D not resolved. Germline CDR1 SGHNT, CDR2 YENEEA. The CDR3 length is 12 residues. The V gene lost 2 bases and the J gene lost 4 bases, with 5 bases spanning the gap. The CDR3 sequence: CASSLIPTEAFF. CDR3 DNA sequence: TGTGCCAGCAGCTTAATCCCCACTGAAGCTTTCTTT.

This clonotype has more than one count but fewer than ten. The chain carries TRBV2 and TRBJ2-1; D is perhaps TRBD2 (5 bases). Germline CDR1 SNHLY, CDR2 FYNNEI. V lost 6 bases to trimming and J lost 6 bases, with 15 bases between them. The CDR3 totals 14 residues. The CDR3 sequence is CASRVLAGINEQFF. The CDR3 bases are TGTGCCAGCAGAGTCCTAGCCGGAATCAATGAGCAGTTCTTC.

CDR3 residues: CASSTRTTTYEQFF. DNA for the CDR3: TGTGCCAGCAGCACCCGGACAACCACCTACGAGCAGTTCTTC. The chain employs TRBV7-9 and TRBJ2-7, with D possibly matching TRBD1 (5 bases). The tail of the sequence fits TRBJ2-1 better, so the J call may be wrong. Germline V gene lookup returns CDR1 SEHNR and CDR2 FQNEAQ (reference sequence). CDR3 length equals 14 residues.

This clonotype has a count of ten or more. The chain combines TRBV27 with TRBJ2-7, with 12 nucleotides matching TRBD2. This CDR3 is 12 amino acids long. Looked up from germline, CDR1 is MNHEY and CDR2 is SMNVEV (reference sequence). J lost 6 bases, V lost 7 bases, and 1 base had no gene match. In DNA, the CDR3 is TGTGCCAGCAAACTAGCGGGAGGCGAGCAGTACTTC. This gives the protein CASKLAGGEQYF.

This clonotype has only one observation. The chain combines TRBV5-1 with TRBJ2-1, with D maybe TRBD2 (6 bases). Germline CDR1 reads SGHRS; CDR2 reads YFSETQ. V dropped 0 bases and J dropped 4 bases, with 11 bases sitting between them. There are 15 residues in the CDR3. The CDR3 DNA reads as TGCGCCAGCAGCTTGGTGGCTAGCGCATACAATGAGCAGTTCTTC. It specifies CASSLVASAYNEQFF.

This clonotype appeared many times. The rearrangement uses TRBV20-1 and TRBJ2-1, with 12 bases lining up with TRBD2. The germline V gene encodes CDR1 DFQATT and CDR2 SNEGSKA (reference sequence). Germline trimming cut 7 bases from V and 7 bases from J; bases unmatched to any gene: 5. This CDR3 is 13 amino acids long. This CDR3 reads CSVRTSGMNEQFF. CDR3 DNA: TGCAGTGTTAGGACTAGCGGGATGAATGAGCAGTTCTTC.

The V call is TRBV28, the J call TRBJ2-4, with 8 bases fitting TRBD2. Germline CDR1 MDHEN, CDR2 SYDVKM. The CDR3 sequence is 15 residues long. With V trimmed by 10 bases and J by 3 bases, 11 bases remained unmatched. CDR3 in amino acids: CAIMQREGGKNIQYF. In DNA form, the CDR3 reads TGTGCCATCATGCAACGGGAGGGAGGCAAAAACATTCAGTACTTC. Full variable domain (rest looked up from reference TRBV28 and TRBJ2-4): DVKVTQSSRYLVKRTGEKVFLECVQDMDHENMFWYRQDPGLGLRLIYFSYDVKMKEKGDIPEGYSVSREKKERFSLILESASTNQTSMYLCAIMQREGGKNIQYFGAGTRLSVL.

In its sample, this clonotype was seen many times. The chain links TRBV28 to TRBJ1-5, with 9 bases identical to TRBD1. This CDR3 comprises 15 residues. Germline values: CDR1 MDHEN, CDR2 SYDVKM. Trimming removed 6 bases from V and 7 bases from J; junction bases left unmatched: 10. CDR3 amino acids: CASRKDRGPFQPQHF. Written as DNA, the CDR3 is TGTGCCAGCAGGAAGGACAGGGGCCCCTTCCAGCCCCAGCATTTT.